These T cell receptor beta chains were read from a single sample in a study of CD8 T cells in Susac syndrome. Each CDR3 protein is one row after TCRdb ran MiXCR on the immunoSEQ multiplex PCR reads. This sample has about 90,000 distinct CDR3 sequences; around 96% occur once, and the top ten carry 0.62%. Sequenced sample: CD8+ T cells from PBMCs. The receptors were gathered from a human donor with Susac syndrome. The conserved cysteine and the conserved F or W are not part of the CDR3 here. The D gene is left open where the match is weak. The listing skips clone size in some rows; elsewhere it reads once, few, many or a size class.

J gene | clone size | D gene | V gene | CDR3 protein
TRBJ1-2 | . | TRBD1 | TRBV12-3/TRBV12-4 | ASSPGTGENYGYT
TRBJ2-7 | . | . | TRBV30 | AWRDGAYEQY
TRBJ2-2 | once | . | TRBV7-2 | ASSSPTGSPGELF
TRBJ2-1 | . | . | TRBV5-1 | ASSLDSANYNEQF
TRBJ1-2 | . | . | TRBV28 | ASSLADRGYT
TRBJ2-7 | . | . | TRBV5-1 | ASRVRGRGSTYEQY
TRBJ2-1 | . | . | TRBV6-5 | ASSYSNGYNEQF
TRBJ2-7 | . | . | TRBV30 | AWSGQDSYEQY
TRBJ1-5 | . | TRBD1 | TRBV20-1 | SARTGGGQPQH
TRBJ2-5 | . | . | TRBV6-1 | ASGVAGASGGETQY
TRBJ2-1 | . | TRBD2 | TRBV27 | ASKSGVSYNEQF
TRBJ2-7 | . | . | TRBV4-2 | ASSQNPYEQY
TRBJ2-1 | . | . | TRBV7-2 | ASTNAVAGTRYNEQF
TRBJ1-4 | . | . | TRBV9 | ASSAPGPGEKLF
TRBJ2-5 | . | . | TRBV7-9 | ASSFRAGQETQY
TRBJ1-4 | . | . | TRBV29-1 | SVAGQSGATNEKLF
TRBJ1-5 | . | . | TRBV30 | AWRVPGGGNQPQH
TRBJ1-2 | . | . | TRBV25-1 | ASSLWANGYT
TRBJ1-1 | . | . | TRBV25-1 | ASSLRNEAF
TRBJ2-7 | once | TRBD2 | TRBV20-1 | SARDSGGPEQY
TRBJ2-7 | . | . | TRBV27 | ASSLQGFEQY
TRBJ1-5 | . | . | TRBV30 | AWSDSGSNQPQH
TRBJ2-1 | . | . | TRBV20-1 | SALGGGGGNEQF
TRBJ2-2 | . | . | TRBV27 | ASSRTRNTGELF
TRBJ2-2 | . | . | TRBV9 | ASSVVDSTGELF
TRBJ2-5 | . | TRBD1 | TRBV3-1 | ASSQEGQGQETQY
TRBJ2-2 | . | . | TRBV28 | ASETGARNTGELF
TRBJ2-7 | once | TRBD1 | TRBV11-3 | ASSPTGGSREQY
TRBJ2-7 | . | . | TRBV20-1 | SASPSHLSYEQY
TRBJ1-1 | . | . | TRBV3-1 | ASSQDRIGGKSEAF
TRBJ2-7 | . | . | TRBV7-9 | ASSSLGYEQY